At least ten counts were recorded for the clone carrying this T cell receptor beta chain. Its antigen remains unidentified. This CDR3 has 12 residues. Trimming removed 6 bases from V and 3 bases from J, with 9 bases in between. CDR1 is LNHDA and CDR2 is SQIVND in the germline V gene (reference sequence). Molecular barcoded adaptors covering alpha/delta and beta/gamma chains were used on 400 to 450 ng RNA. TCRdb reprocessed the reads via MiXCR and lists one record per CDR3 protein. The sample lists 35,000 to 50,000 distinct CDR3 sequences, 14% occurring once. The entry originates in a study of read filtering for tumor transcriptome and immune sequencing. Overall study findings and caveats: Without single-read clonotypes, shared clonotype proportions correlated more between IR-seq and RNA-seq.

This clonotype was sampled from a donor at least 40 years old with multiple myeloma. The chain couples TRBV19 to TRBJ2-7; possible D gene TRBD2, 5 bases. Sequencing used a population of CD138-negative cells sorted from bone marrow. The CDR3 bases are TGTGCCAGTAGCCCCGGGGTCTACGAGCAGTACTTC. Protein: CASSPGVYEQYF. Looking up the rest from reference TRBV19 and TRBJ2-7 gives the full variable domain: DGGITQSPKYLFRKEGQNVTLSCEQNLNHDAMYWYRQDPGQGLRLIYYSQIVNDFQKGDIAEGYSVSREKKESFPLTVTSAQKNPTAFYLCASSPGVYEQYFGPGTRLTVT.